Following are 21 T cell receptor beta chains from one sample sequenced in a study of beta chain features in type 1 diabetes. The entirety of the isolated RNA underwent reverse transcription, so expressed TCRB transcripts were sequenced. TCRdb's copy holds only in-frame clones and misses some; the assay was immunoSEQ multiplex PCR. The repertoire holds some 140,000 clones, with about a tenth as singletons. Source material: central memory CD4+ T cells from blood. The receptors originated from a young man in good health.

This clone was seen only a few times. The chain is built from TRBV13 and TRBJ1-3; a possible D gene is TRBD1 (6 bases). The V and J ends lost 5 bases and 4 bases respectively, with 15 bases between them. Looked up from germline, CDR1 is PRHDT and CDR2 is FYEKMQ (reference sequence). The CDR3 covers 15 residues. CDR3 loop: CASSTVGGQGNTIYF. CDR3 nucleotide sequence: TGTGCCAGCAGCACTGTCGGGGGGCAAGGAAACACCATATATTTT.

DNA of the CDR3: TGTGCCATCAGTGAGTCTGTGGGGGACAGGGGCTATGGCTACACCTTC. It translates to CAISESVGDRGYGYTF. The chain recombines TRBV10-3 with TRBJ1-2, with 10 bases matching TRBD1. The length of the CDR3 is 16 residues. Germline V CDR1 and CDR2: ENHRY, SYGVKD. V shed 0 bases and J 4 bases; nucleotides not matched to a gene: 5.

This clone was detected a few times. The chain uses TRBV9 and TRBJ2-5, with 9 bases matching TRBD1. V was pared by 6 bases and J by 5 bases, with 14 bases of the junction left unmatched. CDR3 length equals 16 residues. Germline V gene data show CDR1 as SGDLS and CDR2 as YYNGEE. CDR3 region: CASTRTWGTGTETQYF. In DNA, the CDR3 is TGTGCCAGCACCCGAACGTGGGGGACAGGGACCGAGACCCAGTACTTC.

The gene calls are TRBV19 and TRBJ2-4; TRBD2 matches 8 bases. The CDR3 runs 18 residues. Germline V gene sequence: CDR1 LNHDA, CDR2 SQIVND (reference sequence). Trimming took 5 bases from V and 2 from J; bases not matched to a gene: 14. The CDR3 bases are TGTGCCAGTAGTTGTGACCCGCGGGGGGCATCGACCAAAAACATTCAGTACTTC. It translates to CASSCDPRGASTKNIQYF. Based on the CDR3 plus reference TRBV19 and TRBJ2-4, the full variable domain is DGGITQSPKYLFRKEGQNVTLSCEQNLNHDAMYWYRQDPGQGLRLIYYSQIVNDFQKGDIAEGYSVSREKKESFPLTVTSAQKNPTAFYLCASSCDPRGASTKNIQYFGAGTRLSVL.

This clone has a handful of counts. The rearrangement links TRBV19 to TRBJ1-4; no clear D. Trimming cost V 6 bases and J 7 bases, with 12 bases left between them. CDR1 is LNHDA and CDR2 is SQIVND in the germline V gene (reference sequence). This CDR3 comprises 13 residues. DNA for the CDR3: TGTGCCAGTAGGCCCCGCGGAGGTGAAAAACTGTTTTTT. Translated, it gives CASRPRGGEKLFF.

This clone was counted a few times. CDR3 residues: CASSQRQGAVGELFF. CDR3 coding DNA: TGCGCCAGCAGCCAGAGACAGGGGGCGGTCGGGGAGCTGTTTTTT. The V and J genes are TRBV5-1 and TRBJ2-2; 10 bases match TRBD1. Trimming at V came to 4 bases and at J to 7 bases, leaving 7 bases not matched to a gene. The CDR3 totals 15 residues. Germline V gene lookup returns CDR1 SGHRS and CDR2 YFSETQ.

The chain recombines TRBV6-1 with TRBJ2-2; the match to TRBD2 covers 14 bases. V dropped 4 bases and J dropped 3; count of bases not matched to a gene: 7. Per the germline V gene, CDR1 is MNHNS and CDR2 is SASEGT. This CDR3 is 18 amino acids long. The CDR3 DNA is TGTGCCAGCAGTGGCCCAGGGACTAGCGGGGGTTACACCGGGGAGCTGTTTTTT. This translates into CASSGPGTSGGYTGELFF.

The CDR3 sequence: CASSWDSNTEAFF. In DNA form, the CDR3 reads TGTGCCAGCAGCTGGGACAGTAACACTGAAGCTTTCTTT. The chain is built from TRBV5-4 and TRBJ1-1; 7 bases are a match to TRBD1. V shed 3 bases and J 2 bases; nucleotides not matched to a gene: 1. The CDR3 covers 13 residues. Germline V gene data show CDR1 as SGHNT and CDR2 as YYREEE (reference sequence).

This rearrangement joins TRBV21-1 to TRBJ1-2; the table's D call, TRBD1, has no DNA check behind it. TRBV21-1 is a known pseudogene. This CDR3 contains 16 residues. CDR3 loop: CASSKGVCRERYGYTF. The CDR3 DNA is TGTGCCAGCAGCAAAGGGGTGTGCAGGGAAAGGTATGGCTACACCTTC.

This clone was counted only a few times. The chain links TRBV11-2 to TRBJ1-4; D may be TRBD1 (5 bases). This CDR3 has 12 residues. Germline values: CDR1 SGHAT, CDR2 FQNNGV. V lost 6 bases and J 6 bases, leaving 8 bases between the germline ends. CDR3 in amino acids: CASSSRDEKLFF. CDR3 DNA: TGTGCCAGCAGTTCCAGGGATGAAAAACTGTTTTTT.

This clone was seen a handful of times. CDR3 in amino acids: CAWREPFLSSYEQYF. CDR3 bases: TGTGCCTGGAGGGAGCCGTTCTTAAGCTCCTACGAGCAGTACTTC. The chain uses TRBV30 and TRBJ2-7; D is unclear. The CDR3 has 15 residues. The V end lost 3 bases, the J end lost 0 bases, and 15 bases lay between the germline ends. From germline, CDR1 is GTSNPN and CDR2 SVGIG (reference sequence). The complete variable domain, with remaining parts taken from reference TRBV30 and TRBJ2-7, reads SQTIHQWPATLVQPVGSPLSLECTVEGTSNPNLYWYRQAAGRGLQLLFYSVGIGQISSEVPQNLSASRPQDRQFILSSKKLLLSDSGFYLCAWREPFLSSYEQYFGPGTRLTVT.

The chain recombines TRBV7-3 with TRBJ2-1; 13 bases are a match to TRBD2. This CDR3 region has 20 residues. Trimming removed 2 bases from V and 1 base from J; junction bases left unmatched: 11. Germline CDR1 reads SGHTA; CDR2 reads FQGTGA. CDR3 loop: CASSLVPSTSGGGSYNEQFF. The CDR3 DNA sequence: TGTGCCAGCAGCTTAGTCCCCTCTACTAGCGGGGGGGGGTCCTACAATGAGCAGTTCTTC.

This clone was detected only a few times. The genes are TRBV13 and TRBJ2-7; perhaps TRBD1 as D (6 bases). CDR1 PRHDT and CDR2 FYEKMQ come from the germline V gene (reference sequence). The CDR3 runs to 13 residues. Trimming took 3 bases from V and 2 from J, leaving 8 bases between them. This CDR3 is CASSFNRAYEQYF. The CDR3 DNA sequence: TGTGCCAGCAGCTTTAACAGGGCCTACGAGCAGTACTTC.

This clone was detected only a few times. The chain links TRBV5-4 to TRBJ1-6; D gene unclear. Germline V gene sequence: CDR1 SGHNT, CDR2 YYREEE (reference sequence). V lost 3 bases, J lost 0 bases, and 13 bases lay in between. The length of the CDR3 is 17 residues. CDR3 sequence: CASSSGREGSYNSPLHF. For the CDR3, the DNA is TGTGCCAGCAGCTCTGGGAGGGAGGGCTCCTATAATTCACCCCTCCACTTT.

A few counts support this clone. The V and J genes are TRBV6-5 and TRBJ1-2; 9 bases map to TRBD1. V shed 4 bases and J 2 bases; nucleotides not matched to a gene: 5. Germline V gene sequence: CDR1 MNHEY, CDR2 SVGAGI. This CDR3 has 15 residues. The CDR3 is CASSSPTGGNYGYTF. CDR3 nucleotides: TGTGCCAGCAGTTCCCCCACAGGGGGCAACTATGGCTACACCTTC.

The chain is built from TRBV5-6 and TRBJ2-1; D remains unclear. The CDR3 covers 14 residues. The germline CDR1 and CDR2 sequences are SGHDT and YYEEEE. The germline V and J ends were trimmed by 1 base and 4 bases, with 9 bases remaining between them. This CDR3 is CASSLTLPYNEQFF. The CDR3 DNA reads as TGTGCCAGCAGCTTGACCCTACCTTACAATGAGCAGTTCTTC.

The V gene is TRBV4-1, the J gene TRBJ1-5; the D gene is possibly TRBD1 (6 bases). CDR3 size: 17 residues. Germline V gene lookup returns CDR1 MGHRA and CDR2 YSYEKL. V lost 4 bases and J lost 2, with 18 bases in between. The CDR3 reads CASSPEGGENGNQPQHF. CDR3 sequence (DNA): TGCGCCAGCAGCCCTGAGGGGGGGGAGAACGGCAATCAGCCCCAGCATTTT.

The CDR3 DNA sequence: TGCGCCAGCAGCTTACAGTCGAACACTGAAGCTTTCTTT. Its translation: CASSLQSNTEAFF. The J gene is TRBJ1-1, the V gene TRBV5-1; D gene ambiguous. The V end lost 2 bases, the J end lost 1 base, and 6 bases lay between the germline ends. The germline V gene has CDR1 SGHRS and CDR2 YFSETQ. CDR3 length: 13 residues.

The CDR3 bases are TGCGCCAGCAGCCCGGGACAGGGTAACTATGGCTACACCTTC. Protein: CASSPGQGNYGYTF. The chain combines TRBV5-1 with TRBJ1-2; 9 positions match TRBD1. V lost 4 bases and J lost 1; bases outside the gene matches: 2. Germline V lookup: CDR1 SGHRS, CDR2 YFSETQ. This CDR3 has 14 residues.

This clone was counted a few times. V is TRBV18 and J is TRBJ2-7; 9 bases agree with TRBD2. J was trimmed by 2 bases and V by 6 bases; bases with no gene match: 11. The germline CDR1 and CDR2 sequences are KGHSH and LQKENI. The CDR3 runs to 16 residues. The DNA for the CDR3 is TGTGCCAGCTCTCTGAGACTAGCGGATACCCCCTACGAGCAGTACTTC. Protein sequence: CASSLRLADTPYEQYF. Complete variable domain (other parts from reference TRBV18 and TRBJ2-7): NAGVMQNPRHLVRRRGQEARLRCSPMKGHSHVYWYRQLPEEGLKFMVYLQKENIIDESGMPKERFSAEFPKEGPSILRIQQVVRGDSAAYFCASSLRLADTPYEQYFGPGTRLTVT.

The rearrangement joins TRBV7-9 to TRBJ1-2; 9 bases match TRBD1. The CDR3 is 13 amino acids. Germline CDR1 is SEHNR and CDR2 is FQNEAQ (reference sequence). Losses at the gene ends were 5 bases for V and 6 bases for J; bases not matched to a gene: 4. CDR3 DNA: TGTGCCAGCAGCACGCGACAGGGGGATGGCTACACCTTC. Its protein product is CASSTRQGDGYTF. The full variable domain, its missing parts supplied by reference TRBV7-9 and TRBJ1-2, is DTGVSQNPRHKITKRGQNVTFRCDPISEHNRLYWYRQTLGQGPEFLTYFQNEAQLEKSRLLSDRFSAERPKGSFSTLEIQRTEQGDSAMYLCASSTRQGDGYTFGSGTRLTVV.